These 28 T cell receptor beta chains originate from one sample sequenced in a study of blood T cell repertoires in COVID-19. The protocol was immunoSEQ multiplex PCR, while the TCRdb copy is restricted to in-frame clones and leaves out a portion. Of around 97,000 clones detected, roughly 86% appear once; the ten largest clones hold about 20%. What was sequenced was peripheral blood. The source of these receptors is a human donor in a cohort sampled during active COVID-19.

This chain joins TRBV5-1 and TRBJ2-1, with TRBD2 identical over 8 bases. The V segment lost 2 bases and the J segment 5 bases; nucleotides outside the gene matches: 9. Germline-derived CDR1 and CDR2 are SGHRS and YFSETQ. The CDR3 is 16 amino acids. The CDR3 loop reads CASSLSAGGAHNEQFF. In DNA, the CDR3 is TGCGCCAGCAGCTTATCGGCGGGAGGAGCCCACAATGAGCAGTTCTTC. Based on the CDR3 plus reference TRBV5-1 and TRBJ2-1, the full variable domain is KAGVTQTPRYLIKTRGQQVTLSCSPISGHRSVSWYQQTPGQGLQFLFEYFSETQRNKGNFPGRFSGRQFSNSRSEMNVSTLELGDSALYLCASSLSAGGAHNEQFFGPGTRLTVL.

The CDR3 bases are TGTGCCAGCAGCTCCCTAGGACAGGGCTACTACGAGCAGTACTTC. Its protein is CASSSLGQGYYEQYF. This rearrangement joins TRBV5-4 to TRBJ2-7, with TRBD1 matching over 8 bases. The germline V gene has CDR1 SGHNT and CDR2 YYREEE (reference sequence). The CDR3 has 15 residues. Trimming at V came to 3 bases and at J to 3 bases, leaving 8 bases not matched to a gene.

The gene calls are TRBV7-9 and TRBJ2-4, with D tentatively TRBD1 (6 bases). The CDR3 sequence is 16 residues long. Between the trimmed V and J ends, which lost 4 bases and 3 bases, there was a span of 16 bases. Germline V lookup: CDR1 SEHNR, CDR2 FQNEAQ (reference sequence). The CDR3 loop is CASSSGSGEGKNIQYF. DNA for the CDR3: TGTGCCAGCAGCTCAGGGTCAGGGGAAGGCAAAAACATTCAGTACTTC.

This chain uses TRBV5-1 with TRBJ2-7, with TRBD2 matching over 10 bases. V shed 7 bases and J 6 bases; nucleotides not matched to a gene: 10. Germline CDR1 reads SGHRS; CDR2 reads YFSETQ. The CDR3 extends over 14 amino acids. The CDR3 coding sequence is TGCGCCAGCCGCCGAGCGGGAGGGCCGGGCGAGCAGTACTTC. It translates to CASRRAGGPGEQYF.

The chain joins TRBV27 to TRBJ1-2; D remains unclear. This CDR3 comprises 16 residues. V lost 4 bases and J lost 0, with 15 bases in between. The germline V gene has CDR1 MNHEY and CDR2 SMNVEV (reference sequence). The CDR3 spells CASSYGVFKANYGYTF. CDR3 nucleotide sequence: TGTGCCAGCAGTTACGGGGTGTTTAAGGCTAACTATGGCTACACCTTC.

The genes are TRBV28 and TRBJ2-7, with 7 bases that match TRBD2. This CDR3 is 14 amino acids long. The V and J ends lost 8 bases and 1 base, in that order; junction bases with no gene match: 8. Germline CDR1 is MDHEN and CDR2 is SYDVKM. For the CDR3, the DNA is TGTGCCAGCCATCGCAGCGGGGCGTCCTACGAGCAGTACTTC. Amino acid sequence: CASHRSGASYEQYF. Full variable domain (rest looked up from reference TRBV28 and TRBJ2-7): DVKVTQSSRYLVKRTGEKVFLECVQDMDHENMFWYRQDPGLGLRLIYFSYDVKMKEKGDIPEGYSVSREKKERFSLILESASTNQTSMYLCASHRSGASYEQYFGPGTRLTVT.

This chain joins TRBV12-3 or TRBV12-4 and TRBJ1-2; a possible D gene is TRBD1 (5 bases). Trimming removed 3 bases from V and 4 bases from J, with 9 bases in between. The CDR3 extends over 13 amino acids. As DNA, the CDR3 is TGTGCCAGCAGTTTCGCAGGGTCCTATGGCTACACCTTC. It specifies CASSFAGSYGYTF.

This chain connects TRBV6-5 to TRBJ2-7; 8 bases match TRBD2. After removal of 2 bases from V and 3 bases from J, the junction contained 9 bases not matched to a gene. This CDR3 comprises 16 residues. CDR1 and CDR2 (germline): MNHEY, SVGAGI. Here the CDR3 DNA reads TGTGCCAGCAGTTACGACCTGATTAGCGGGATCTACGAGCAGTACTTC. Amino acid sequence: CASSYDLISGIYEQYF.

This chain joins TRBV4-2 and TRBJ2-1; TRBD2 matches 14 bases. The junction had 5 bases not matched to a gene; V was cut back by 0 bases and J by 7 bases. CDR3 length equals 17 residues. Germline V CDR1 and CDR2: LGHNA, YNFKEQ. The CDR3 DNA reads TGTGCCAGCAGCCAAGAGGGACTAGCGGGAGTCGTAAATGAGCAGTTCTTC. Translated, it gives CASSQEGLAGVVNEQFF.

The chain is built from TRBV19 and TRBJ2-7, with TRBD1 matching over 9 bases. This CDR3 contains 15 residues. With V trimmed by 0 bases and J by 4 bases, 4 bases remained unmatched. Germline CDR1 and CDR2: LNHDA and SQIVND (reference sequence). The CDR3 coding sequence is TGTGCCAGTAGTATAGATGGACAGGGGAGATACGAGCAGTACTTC. The encoded protein is CASSIDGQGRYEQYF.

CDR3 sequence (DNA): TGTGCCAGCAGCCAGGGGTCCCCTCGGGAAAAACTGTTTTTT. It encodes CASSQGSPREKLFF. The V gene is TRBV6-5, the J gene TRBJ1-4; possible D gene TRBD1, 6 bases. Germline V gene data show CDR1 as MNHEY and CDR2 as SVGAGI. V was clipped by 6 bases and J by 8 bases, with 16 bases between them. The CDR3 is 14 residues long.

In the case of this clone: A much larger clone differs from this one at a single base, so this may be a read error. Other nucleotide sequences from this sample produce the same CDR3. V gene TRBV2 combines with J gene TRBJ1-2; D call uncertain. Germline values: CDR1 SNHLY, CDR2 FYNNEI. This CDR3 has 14 residues. The CDR3 is CASTPGSFLSGYTF. The CDR3 DNA reads as TGCGCCAGCACCCCCGGTTCTTTCCTGTCCGGCTACACCTTC. The full variable domain, in which reference TRBV2 and TRBJ1-2 provide the parts outside the CDR3, is EPEVTQTPSHQVTQMGQEVILRCVPISNHLYFYWYRQILGQKVEFLVSFYNNEISEKSEIFDDQFSVERPDGSNFTLKIRSTKLEDSAMYFCASTPGSFLSGYTFGSGTRLTVV.

This clone was seen only once. The chain is built from TRBV7-9 and TRBJ2-3, with D uncertain. Looked up from germline, CDR1 is SEHNR and CDR2 is FQNEAQ (reference sequence). V shed 5 bases and J shed 0 bases, with 9 bases lying between them. CDR3 length equals 14 residues. The CDR3 here is CASSAMTSTDTQYF. The CDR3 DNA reads TGTGCCAGCAGCGCTATGACTAGCACAGATACGCAGTATTTT.

This chain uses TRBV6-2 or TRBV6-3 with TRBJ1-5; 11 nucleotides line up with TRBD1. There are 14 residues in the CDR3. The germline CDR1 and CDR2 sequences are MNHEY and SVGEGT. The trim removed 4 bases at V and 9 bases at J, leaving 5 bases unmatched. CDR3 DNA: TGTGCCAGCAGTTCCGGACAGGGGGCTCGGCCCCAGCATTTT. The encoded protein is CASSSGQGARPQHF.

The V gene is TRBV2, the J gene TRBJ1-1; a weak D match, TRBD1 (5 bases). Germline V gene lookup returns CDR1 SNHLY and CDR2 FYNNEI. The length of the CDR3 is 11 residues. The V gene lost 11 bases and the J gene lost 7 bases, with 14 bases spanning the gap. For the CDR3, the DNA is TGTGCCCTTCATAGGGGCAGTGAAGCTTTCTTT. It specifies CALHRGSEAFF.

There are a few counts of this clone. V and J are TRBV28 and TRBJ2-7; maybe TRBD1 (8 bases). V was trimmed by 3 bases and J by 3 bases, leaving 18 bases between them. The germline CDR1 and CDR2 sequences are MDHEN and SYDVKM. The CDR3 has 16 residues. The CDR3 is CASSFSSGTGRYEQYF. The CDR3 region has the DNA TGTGCCAGCAGTTTTTCGAGCGGGACAGGACGCTACGAGCAGTACTTC. The variable domain in full, with the rest retrieved from reference TRBV28 and TRBJ2-7, is DVKVTQSSRYLVKRTGEKVFLECVQDMDHENMFWYRQDPGLGLRLIYFSYDVKMKEKGDIPEGYSVSREKKERFSLILESASTNQTSMYLCASSFSSGTGRYEQYFGPGTRLTVT.

The chain has TRBV7-2 and TRBJ2-7; no clear D. CDR1 and CDR2 (germline): SGHTA, FQGNSA. The V end was cut by 4 bases, the J end by 0 bases, with 10 bases between. There are 14 residues in the CDR3. For the CDR3, the DNA is TGTGCCAGCAGCTCTCAAACTAACTCCTACGAGCAGTACTTC. This codes for CASSSQTNSYEQYF.

V gene TRBV7-2 combines with J gene TRBJ2-1; 8 nucleotides match TRBD2. With 5 bases clipped from V and 5 bases from J, the junction kept 8 bases outside the gene matches. The CDR3 is 15 amino acids. The V gene's germline CDR1 is SGHTA and CDR2 FQGNSA. DNA of the CDR3: TGTGCCAGCAGCACCCGGGGGGGGAGCGACAATGAGCAGTTCTTC. Protein: CASSTRGGSDNEQFF.

The chain couples TRBV18 to TRBJ1-1; tentatively, D is TRBD1 (6 bases). Deletions cut 6 bases from V and 7 bases from J, with 27 bases between. Looked up from germline, CDR1 is KGHSH and CDR2 is LQKENI. The length of the CDR3 is 17 residues. CDR3 residues: CASSSFGGGRGELEAFF. The CDR3 DNA reads as TGTGCCAGCTCCTCCTTTGGCGGGGGCAGAGGCGAACTTGAAGCTTTCTTT.

V usage is TRBV9 and J usage is TRBJ1-6, with D possibly matching TRBD1 (6 bases). V gave up 3 bases and J gave up 7 bases, with 14 bases separating them. The CDR3 has 15 residues. CDR1 is SGDLS and CDR2 is YYNGEE in the germline V gene. DNA of the CDR3: TGTGCCAGCAGCGAGCCGGGACACGGGAATTCACCCCTCCACTTT. Its protein product is CASSEPGHGNSPLHF. Full variable domain (rest looked up from reference TRBV9 and TRBJ1-6): DSGVTQTPKHLITATGQRVTLRCSPRSGDLSVYWYQQSLDQGLQFLIQYYNGEERAKGNILERFSAQQFPDLHSELNLSSLELGDSALYFCASSEPGHGNSPLHFGNGTRLTVT.

This chain connects TRBV11-2 to TRBJ1-2; D not resolved. Trimming cost V 1 base and J 0 bases, with 12 bases left between them. Germline V gene lookup returns CDR1 SGHAT and CDR2 FQNNGV. The CDR3 is made up of 16 amino acids. CDR3 sequence (DNA): TGTGCCAGCAGCTTAGGGGCATGGGGAGCTAACTATGGCTACACCTTC. This sequence encodes CASSLGAWGANYGYTF. The full variable domain, rest sourced from reference TRBV11-2 and TRBJ1-2, is EAGVAQSPRYKIIEKRQSVAFWCNPISGHATLYWYQQILGQGPKLLIQFQNNGVVDDSQLPKDRFSAERLKGVDSTLKIQPAKLEDSAVYLCASSLGAWGANYGYTFGSGTRLTVV.

The chain is built from TRBV5-4 and TRBJ2-3; 13 bases agree with TRBD2. J lost 3 bases, V lost 4 bases, and 2 bases had no gene match. CDR1 is SGHNT and CDR2 is YYREEE in the germline V gene (reference sequence). This CDR3 spans 15 amino acids. CDR3 region: CASSPLAGGTDTQYF. CDR3 coding DNA: TGTGCCAGCAGCCCACTAGCGGGAGGGACAGATACGCAGTATTTT.

V is TRBV28 and J is TRBJ2-3; TRBD2 aligns across 14 bases. Per the germline V gene, CDR1 is MDHEN and CDR2 is SYDVKM. V gave up 8 bases and J gave up 6 bases; unmatched junction bases: 7. The CDR3 is 15 amino acids. The DNA for the CDR3 is TGTGCCAGCGAGACTAGCGGGGGGGAGGAGGATACGCAGTATTTT. Encoded protein: CASETSGGEEDTQYF.

V gene TRBV9 combines with J gene TRBJ2-1, with a weak D call TRBD2 (7 bases). Germline V gives CDR1 SGDLS, CDR2 YYNGEE. Trimming took 6 bases from V and 8 from J, leaving 18 bases between them. This CDR3 contains 14 residues. CDR3 coding DNA: TGTGCCAGCAACGGGGGGCGTACCATTGATGAGCAGTTCTTC. Its translation is CASNGGRTIDEQFF.

The chain employs TRBV2 and TRBJ1-1; unclear D gene. Germline V gene sequence: CDR1 SNHLY, CDR2 FYNNEI. The CDR3 has 11 residues. V was trimmed by 8 bases and J by 3 bases, leaving 7 bases between them. The CDR3 spells CASDRDTEAFF. The CDR3 nucleotides read TGTGCCAGCGACCGGGACACTGAAGCTTTCTTT.

The chain combines TRBV5-1 with TRBJ1-4; D possibly corresponds to TRBD1 (5 bases). CDR3 length: 13 amino acids. Germline-derived CDR1 and CDR2 are SGHRS and YFSETQ. The V end lost 4 bases, the J end lost 5 bases, and 9 bases lay between the germline ends. This CDR3 is CASSPRGNEKLFF. As DNA, the CDR3 is TGCGCCAGCAGCCCACGGGGGAATGAAAAACTGTTTTTT.

This CDR3 reads CASSRTGDNSPLHF. The CDR3 region has the DNA TGTGCCAGTAGTAGGACAGGGGATAATTCACCCCTCCACTTT. V and J are TRBV19 and TRBJ1-6; 9 bases match TRBD1. This CDR3 contains 14 residues. CDR1 is LNHDA, CDR2 SQIVND, per germline (reference sequence). Trimming removed 4 bases from V and 5 bases from J; junction bases left unmatched: 0.

V gene TRBV7-2 combines with J gene TRBJ2-4, with a possible D match to TRBD2 (6 bases). Looked up from germline, CDR1 is SGHTA and CDR2 is FQGNSA. The V gene lost 5 bases and the J gene lost 11 bases, with 19 bases spanning the gap. The CDR3 loop spans 14 amino acids. The CDR3 here is CASSQWAGPELQYF. As DNA, the CDR3 is TGTGCCAGCAGCCAATGGGCGGGGCCTGAACTTCAGTACTTC.